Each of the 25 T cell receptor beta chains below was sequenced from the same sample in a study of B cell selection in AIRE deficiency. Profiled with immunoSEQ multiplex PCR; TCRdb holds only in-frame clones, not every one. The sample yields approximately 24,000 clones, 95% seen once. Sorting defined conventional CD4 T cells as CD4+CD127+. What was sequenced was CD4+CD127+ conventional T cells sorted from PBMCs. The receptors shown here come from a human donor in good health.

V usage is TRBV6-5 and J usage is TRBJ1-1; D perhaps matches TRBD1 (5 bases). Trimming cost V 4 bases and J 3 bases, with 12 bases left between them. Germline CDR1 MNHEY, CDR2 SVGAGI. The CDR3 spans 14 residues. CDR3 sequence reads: CASSFGEGDTEAFF. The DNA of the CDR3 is TGTGCCAGCAGTTTTGGGGAAGGGGACACTGAAGCTTTCTTT.

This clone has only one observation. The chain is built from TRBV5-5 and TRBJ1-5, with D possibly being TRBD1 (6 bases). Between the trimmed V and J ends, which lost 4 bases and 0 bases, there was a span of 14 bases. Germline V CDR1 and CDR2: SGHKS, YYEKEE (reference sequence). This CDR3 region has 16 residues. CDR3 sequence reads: CASSGSGGLSNQPQHF. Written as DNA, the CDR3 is TGTGCCAGCAGCGGATCCGGGGGGCTTAGCAATCAGCCCCAGCATTTT.

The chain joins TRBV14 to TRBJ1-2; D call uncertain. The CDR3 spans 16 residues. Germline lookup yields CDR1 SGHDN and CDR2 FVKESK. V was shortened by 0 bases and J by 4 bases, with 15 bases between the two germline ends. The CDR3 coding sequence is TGTGCCAGCAGCCAAGATTATTTCCCGGCCTCCTATGGCTACACCTTC. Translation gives CASSQDYFPASYGYTF.

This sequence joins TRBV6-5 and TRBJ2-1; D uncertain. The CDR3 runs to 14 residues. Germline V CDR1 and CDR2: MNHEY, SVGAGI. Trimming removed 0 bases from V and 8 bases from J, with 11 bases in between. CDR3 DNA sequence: TGTGCCAGCAGTTACTCGACTTCTCGCGATGAGCAGTTCTTC. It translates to CASSYSTSRDEQFF.

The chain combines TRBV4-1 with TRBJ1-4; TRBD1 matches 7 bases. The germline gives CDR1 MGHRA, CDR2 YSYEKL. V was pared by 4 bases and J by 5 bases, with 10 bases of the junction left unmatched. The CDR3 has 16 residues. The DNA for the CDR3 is TGCGCCAGCAGCCCGATACAGACAGGGTCAAATGAAAAACTGTTTTTT. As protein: CASSPIQTGSNEKLFF.

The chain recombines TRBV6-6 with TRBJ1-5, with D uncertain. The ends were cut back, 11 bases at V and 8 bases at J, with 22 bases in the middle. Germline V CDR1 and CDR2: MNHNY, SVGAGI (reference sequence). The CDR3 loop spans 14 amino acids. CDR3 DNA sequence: TGTGCCGCTCGCCTTCCCACCGACCAAAAGCCCCAGCATTTT. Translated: CAARLPTDQKPQHF.

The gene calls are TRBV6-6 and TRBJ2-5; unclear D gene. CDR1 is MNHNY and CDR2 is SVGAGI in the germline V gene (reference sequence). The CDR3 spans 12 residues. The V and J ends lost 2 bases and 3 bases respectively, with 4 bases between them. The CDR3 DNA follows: TGTGCCAGCAGTTACCCCGAAGAGACCCAGTACTTC. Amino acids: CASSYPEETQYF.

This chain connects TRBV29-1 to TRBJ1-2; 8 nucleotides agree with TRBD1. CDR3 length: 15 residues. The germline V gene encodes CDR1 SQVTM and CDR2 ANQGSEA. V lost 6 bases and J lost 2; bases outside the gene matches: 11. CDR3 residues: CSVLRQGTFNYGYTF. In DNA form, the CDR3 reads TGCAGCGTACTCCGACAGGGGACCTTCAACTATGGCTACACCTTC.

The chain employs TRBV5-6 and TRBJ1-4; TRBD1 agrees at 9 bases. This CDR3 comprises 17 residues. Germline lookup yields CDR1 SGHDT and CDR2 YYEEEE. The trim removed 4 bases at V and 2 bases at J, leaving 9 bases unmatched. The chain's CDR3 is CASSKKDRGGTNEKLFF. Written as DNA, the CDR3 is TGTGCCAGCAGCAAAAAGGACAGGGGAGGCACTAATGAAAAACTGTTTTTT.

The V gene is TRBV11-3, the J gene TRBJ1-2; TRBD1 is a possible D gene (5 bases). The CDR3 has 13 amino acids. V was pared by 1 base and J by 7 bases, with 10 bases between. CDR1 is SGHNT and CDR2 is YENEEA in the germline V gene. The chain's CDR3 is CASSLGQKSGYTF. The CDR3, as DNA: TGTGCCAGCAGCTTAGGACAGAAGAGTGGCTACACCTTC.

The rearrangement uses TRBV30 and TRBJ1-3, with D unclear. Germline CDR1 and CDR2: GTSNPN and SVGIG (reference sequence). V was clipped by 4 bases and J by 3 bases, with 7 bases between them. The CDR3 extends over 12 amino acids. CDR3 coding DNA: TGTGCCTGGAATGACGTTGGAAACACCATATATTTT. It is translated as CAWNDVGNTIYF. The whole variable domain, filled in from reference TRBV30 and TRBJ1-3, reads SQTIHQWPATLVQPVGSPLSLECTVEGTSNPNLYWYRQAAGRGLQLLFYSVGIGQISSEVPQNLSASRPQDRQFILSSKKLLLSDSGFYLCAWNDVGNTIYFGEGSWLTVV.

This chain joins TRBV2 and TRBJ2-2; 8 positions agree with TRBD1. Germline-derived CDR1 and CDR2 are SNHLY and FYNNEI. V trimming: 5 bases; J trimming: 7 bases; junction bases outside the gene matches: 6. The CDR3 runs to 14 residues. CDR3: CASSRQGQGGELFF. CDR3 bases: TGTGCCAGCAGTCGACAGGGGCAGGGCGGGGAGCTGTTTTTT.

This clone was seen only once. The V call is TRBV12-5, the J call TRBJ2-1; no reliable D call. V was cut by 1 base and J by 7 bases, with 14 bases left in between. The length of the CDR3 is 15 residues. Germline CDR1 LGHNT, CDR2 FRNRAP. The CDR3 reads CASGLAPGLRNEQFF. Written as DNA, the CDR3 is TGTGCTAGTGGTTTGGCCCCCGGGCTAAGGAATGAGCAGTTCTTC.

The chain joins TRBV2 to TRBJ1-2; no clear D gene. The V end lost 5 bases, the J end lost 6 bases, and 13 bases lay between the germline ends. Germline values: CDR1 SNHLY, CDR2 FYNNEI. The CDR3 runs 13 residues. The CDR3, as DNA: TGTGCCAGCAGTCGGACCGCCCTTGATGGCTACACCTTC. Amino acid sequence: CASSRTALDGYTF.

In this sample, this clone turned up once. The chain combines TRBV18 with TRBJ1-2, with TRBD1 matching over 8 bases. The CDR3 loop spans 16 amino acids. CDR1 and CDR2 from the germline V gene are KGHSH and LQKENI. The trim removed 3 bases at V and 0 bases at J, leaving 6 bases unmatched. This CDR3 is CASSPGTGDANYGYTF. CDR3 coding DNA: TGTGCCAGCTCACCGGGGACAGGCGACGCTAACTATGGCTACACCTTC. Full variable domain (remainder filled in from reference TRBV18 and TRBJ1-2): NAGVMQNPRHLVRRRGQEARLRCSPMKGHSHVYWYRQLPEEGLKFMVYLQKENIIDESGMPKERFSAEFPKEGPSILRIQQVVRGDSAAYFCASSPGTGDANYGYTFGSGTRLTVV.

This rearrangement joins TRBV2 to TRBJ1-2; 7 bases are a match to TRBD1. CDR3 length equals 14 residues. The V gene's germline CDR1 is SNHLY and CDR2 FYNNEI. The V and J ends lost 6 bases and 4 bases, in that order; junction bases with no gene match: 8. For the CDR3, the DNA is TGTGCCAGCAGGGGGGACAGCCGCTTCTATGGCTACACCTTC. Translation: CASRGDSRFYGYTF.

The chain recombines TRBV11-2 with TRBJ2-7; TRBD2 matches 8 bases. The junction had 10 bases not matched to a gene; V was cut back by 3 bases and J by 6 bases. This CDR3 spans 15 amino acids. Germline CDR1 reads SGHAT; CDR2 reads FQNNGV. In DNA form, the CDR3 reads TGTGCCAGCAGCTTTTCGGTGGCCGGGGGGGGCGAGCAGTACTTC. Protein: CASSFSVAGGGEQYF.

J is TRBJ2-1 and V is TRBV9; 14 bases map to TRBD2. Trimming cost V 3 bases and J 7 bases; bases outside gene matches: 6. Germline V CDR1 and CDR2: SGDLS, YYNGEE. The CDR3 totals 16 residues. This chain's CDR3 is CASSAGTSGSFNEQFF. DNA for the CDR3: TGTGCCAGCAGCGCGGGGACTAGCGGGAGTTTTAATGAGCAGTTCTTC.

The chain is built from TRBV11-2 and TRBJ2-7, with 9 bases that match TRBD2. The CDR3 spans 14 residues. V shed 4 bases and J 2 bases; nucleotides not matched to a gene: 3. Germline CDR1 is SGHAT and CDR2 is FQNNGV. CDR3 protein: CASSSTSGPYEQYF. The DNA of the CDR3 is TGTGCCAGCAGCTCGACTAGCGGTCCCTACGAGCAGTACTTC.

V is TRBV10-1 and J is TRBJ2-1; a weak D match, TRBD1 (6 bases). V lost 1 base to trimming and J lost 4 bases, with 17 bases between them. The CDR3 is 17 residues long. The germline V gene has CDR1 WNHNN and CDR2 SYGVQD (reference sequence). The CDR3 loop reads CASSEFAKTGQYNEQFF. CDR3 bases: TGCGCCAGCAGTGAGTTCGCCAAAACAGGACAGTACAATGAGCAGTTCTTC.

The DNA of the CDR3 is TGCGCCAGCAGCTTGGTCGGACAGGGAGGAGAGACCCAGTACTTC. Translating gives CASSLVGQGGETQYF. J is TRBJ2-5 and V is TRBV5-1, with 8 bases matching TRBD1. V dropped 0 bases and J dropped 4; count of bases not matched to a gene: 5. The CDR3 totals 15 residues. CDR1 SGHRS and CDR2 YFSETQ come from the germline V gene.

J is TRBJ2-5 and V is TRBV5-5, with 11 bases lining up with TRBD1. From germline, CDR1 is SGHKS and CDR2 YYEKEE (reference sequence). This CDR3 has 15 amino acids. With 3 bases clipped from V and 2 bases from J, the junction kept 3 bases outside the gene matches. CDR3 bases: TGTGCCAGCAGCTGGACAGGGGGCCCTCAAGAGACCCAGTACTTC. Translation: CASSWTGGPQETQYF.

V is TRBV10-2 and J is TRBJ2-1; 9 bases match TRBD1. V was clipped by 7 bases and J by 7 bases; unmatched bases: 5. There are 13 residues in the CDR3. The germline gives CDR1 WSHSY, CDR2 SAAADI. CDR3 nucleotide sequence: TGCGCCAGCACCCGGGACAGGGTAAATGAGCAGTTCTTC. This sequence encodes CASTRDRVNEQFF.

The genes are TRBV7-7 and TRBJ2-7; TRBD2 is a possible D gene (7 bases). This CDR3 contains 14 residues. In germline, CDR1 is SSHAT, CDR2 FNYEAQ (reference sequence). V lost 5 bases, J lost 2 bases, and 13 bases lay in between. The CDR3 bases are TGTGCCAGCAGCCGGGGGGCGGGGGCCTACGAGCAGTACTTC. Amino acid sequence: CASSRGAGAYEQYF.

The CDR3 DNA is TGTGCCAGTAGTCCACAGGGCGGGGACACTGAAGCTTTCTTT. It encodes CASSPQGGDTEAFF. The rearrangement joins TRBV19 to TRBJ1-1, with D tentatively TRBD1 (6 bases). Per the germline V gene, CDR1 is LNHDA and CDR2 is SQIVND (reference sequence). CDR3 size: 14 residues. V lost 5 bases, J lost 3 bases, and 13 bases lay in between.